The entry that follows covers one T cell receptor beta chain sequence. As yet, its antigen is unknown. J lost 2 bases, V lost 4 bases, and 16 bases had no gene match. The CDR3 has 19 residues. Germline V CDR1 and CDR2: MNHEY, SMNVEV (reference sequence). The sample comes from a study of cytomegalovirus exposure and HLA in healthy donors. Whole-study results and caveats: It was about 150 TCR beta chains that were listed as cytomegalovirus-associated.

13 Jbeta primers and 60 Vbeta primers were used for the PCR. Using immunoSEQ multiplex PCR, the repertoire was profiled, and TCRdb retains in-frame clones only, with some absent. This sample has approximately 75,000 clones, with around 82% found just once. Source material: PBMCs. The chain has TRBV27 and TRBJ1-3; 8 bases map to TRBD1. The clonotype was recovered from a male donor in good health and CMV-seronegative. CDR3 amino acids: CASSSRAWTGRFAGNTIYF. The CDR3 DNA follows: TGTGCCAGCAGTTCAAGAGCCTGGACAGGGAGATTTGCTGGAAACACCATATATTTT.